This TCR beta chain came from a study of cytomegalovirus exposure and HLA in healthy donors. Study conclusions and caveats: Among immune exposure information, only CMV serostatus was available. The majority of TCR sequences were rare, yet some public TCRs appeared in many donors. With later analysis, a missense DCLRE1C variant became linked to TCR beta V- and J-gene trimming. Later analysis revealed greater clonal expansion in HLA-associated TCR beta chains than in equally common others.

This clone was recorded only once. What it recognizes is unknown. The PCR ran on 60 Vbeta and 13 Jbeta primers. The protocol was immunoSEQ multiplex PCR, while the TCRdb copy is restricted to in-frame clones and leaves out a portion. The sample carries 150,000 or so clones, approximately 80% recorded once. Per the germline V gene, CDR1 is MDHEN and CDR2 is SYDVKM. Trimming cost V 5 bases and J 7 bases, with 18 bases left between them. The CDR3 has 15 amino acids. Sequencing used PBMCs. This sequence joins TRBV28 and TRBJ1-5, with D perhaps TRBD1 (6 bases). The sequence derives from a man younger than 40 in good health and CMV-seropositive. DNA of the CDR3: TGTGCCAGCAGTCGTACCCCTGGGACACCCCAGCCCCAGCATTTT. Protein: CASSRTPGTPQPQHF.